The rows below give T cell receptor beta chains drawn from one sample of a study of immune characterization of retroperitoneal liposarcoma. TCRdb passed the PCR reads through MiXCR, listing each CDR3 protein once. The table lists more than 10,000 distinct CDR3 sequences, approximately 50% of them singletons. The sequencing input was tumor tissue. The receptors stem from a female donor with retroperitoneal liposarcoma. Each CDR3 is given with its conserved first and last residue. A D gene is named only where the DNA matches it firmly. Only some rows state a clone size, as once, few, many or a class for expanded clones.

V: TRBV6-1; J: TRBJ2-7; length: 12; D: -; size: -; CDR3: CASSKAQGEQYF; DNA: TGTGCCAGCAGTAAGGCACAGGGTGAGCAGTACTTC
V: TRBV6-1; J: TRBJ2-1; length: 13; D: TRBD1; size: medium-sized; CDR3: CASRGQGSYEQFF; DNA: TGTGCCAGCAGGGGACAGGGGAGTTACGAGCAGTTCTTC
V: TRBV6-1; J: TRBJ2-1; length: 11; D: -; size: -; CDR3: CASGSSYEQFF; DNA: TGTGCCAGTGGAAGCTCCTACGAGCAGTTCTTC
V: TRBV12-3/TRBV12-4; J: TRBJ2-5; length: 14; D: -; size: -; CDR3: CASRLGNQGEKKYF; DNA: TGTGCCAGCAGACTAGGGAACCAAGGGGAAAAGAAGTACTTC
V: TRBV6-5; J: TRBJ2-5; length: 12; D: -; size: -; CDR3: CASSRLEGTQYF; DNA: TGTGCCAGCAGCCGACTAGAGGGGACCCAGTACTTC
V: TRBV6-1; J: TRBJ2-5; length: 14; D: -; size: -; CDR3: CASRKGRAWETQYF; DNA: TGTGCCAGCAGGAAAGGCAGGGCATGGGAGACCCAGTACTTC
V: TRBV7-2; J: TRBJ2-7; length: 16; D: TRBD2; size: -; CDR3: CASSLSGRASGNEQYF; DNA: TGTGCCAGCAGCTTATCCGGGAGGGCCTCGGGTAACGAGCAGTACTTC
V: TRBV6-1; J: TRBJ2-1; length: 15; D: -; size: few; CDR3: CASSYDGSSYNEQFF; DNA: TGTGCCAGCAGTTACGACGGTAGCTCCTACAATGAGCAGTTCTTC
V: TRBV7-4; J: TRBJ2-1; length: 16; D: -; size: -; CDR3: CASSLGASLGQETQFF; DNA: TGTGCCAGCAGCTTAGGGGCTAGTCTCGGGCAAGAGACCCAGTTCTTC
V: TRBV7-3; J: TRBJ2-1; length: 16; D: TRBD2; size: -; CDR3: CASSPSNSGKNNEQFF; DNA: TGTGCCAGCAGCCCCTCTAATAGCGGGAAAAACAATGAGCAGTTCTTC
V: TRBV6-1; J: TRBJ2-7; length: 13; D: -; size: many; CDR3: CASFAPAGSEQYF; DNA: TGTGCCAGCTTCGCACCCGCCGGCAGTGAGCAGTACTTC
V: TRBV6-1; J: TRBJ2-1; length: 15; D: TRBD2; size: -; CDR3: CASSEAGGSSYEQFF; DNA: TGTGCCAGCAGTGAAGCGGGAGGGAGCTCCTACGAGCAGTTCTTC